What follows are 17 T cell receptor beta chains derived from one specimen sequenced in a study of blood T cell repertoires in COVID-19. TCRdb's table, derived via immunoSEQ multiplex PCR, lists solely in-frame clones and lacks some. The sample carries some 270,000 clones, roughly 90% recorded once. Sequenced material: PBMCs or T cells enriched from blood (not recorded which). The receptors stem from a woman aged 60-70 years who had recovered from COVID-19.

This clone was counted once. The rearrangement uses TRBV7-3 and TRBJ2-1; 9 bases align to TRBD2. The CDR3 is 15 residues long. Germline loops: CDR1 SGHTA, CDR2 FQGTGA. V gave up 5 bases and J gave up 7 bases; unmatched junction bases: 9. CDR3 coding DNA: TGTGCCAGCAGCCCCTTAGCGGGAGCCGGGAATGAGCAGTTCTTC. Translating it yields CASSPLAGAGNEQFF. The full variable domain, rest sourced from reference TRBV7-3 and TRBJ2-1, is GAGVSQTPSNKVTEKGKYVELRCDPISGHTALYWYRQSLGQGPEFLIYFQGTGAADDSGLPNDRFFAVRPEGSVSTLKIQRTERGDSAVYLCASSPLAGAGNEQFFGPGTRLTVL.

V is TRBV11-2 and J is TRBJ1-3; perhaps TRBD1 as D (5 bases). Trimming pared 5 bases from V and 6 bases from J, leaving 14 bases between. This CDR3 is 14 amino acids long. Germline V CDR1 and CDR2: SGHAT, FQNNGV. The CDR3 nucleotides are TGTGCCAGCAGCCTCCCGGGGGATGAAAACACCATATATTTT. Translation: CASSLPGDENTIYF. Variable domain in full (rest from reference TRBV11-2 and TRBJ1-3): EAGVAQSPRYKIIEKRQSVAFWCNPISGHATLYWYQQILGQGPKLLIQFQNNGVVDDSQLPKDRFSAERLKGVDSTLKIQPAKLEDSAVYLCASSLPGDENTIYFGEGSWLTVV.

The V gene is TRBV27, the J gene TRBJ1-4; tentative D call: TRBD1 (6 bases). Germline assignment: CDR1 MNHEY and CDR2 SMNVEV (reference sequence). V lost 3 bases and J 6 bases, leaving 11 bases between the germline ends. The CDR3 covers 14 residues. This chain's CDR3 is CASSLSQGYEKLFF. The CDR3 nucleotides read TGTGCCAGCAGTTTGTCTCAGGGGTATGAAAAACTGTTTTTT.

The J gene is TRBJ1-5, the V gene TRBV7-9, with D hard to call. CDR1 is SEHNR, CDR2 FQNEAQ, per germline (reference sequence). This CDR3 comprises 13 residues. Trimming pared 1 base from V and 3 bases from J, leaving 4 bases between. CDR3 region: CASSLGHNQPQHF. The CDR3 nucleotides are TGTGCCAGCAGCTTAGGTCACAATCAGCCCCAGCATTTT.

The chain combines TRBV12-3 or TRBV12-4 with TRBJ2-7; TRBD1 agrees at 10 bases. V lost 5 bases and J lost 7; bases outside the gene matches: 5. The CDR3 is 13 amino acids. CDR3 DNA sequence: TGTGCCAGCAGTCGGGACAGGGGAGGGGAGCAGTACTTC. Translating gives CASSRDRGGEQYF.

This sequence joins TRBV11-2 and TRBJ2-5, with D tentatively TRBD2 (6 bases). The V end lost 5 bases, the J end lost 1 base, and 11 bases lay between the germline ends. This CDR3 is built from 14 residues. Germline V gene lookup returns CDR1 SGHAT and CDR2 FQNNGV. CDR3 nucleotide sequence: TGTGCCAGCAGCCCCATCGGGGGCCAAGAGACCCAGTACTTC. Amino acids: CASSPIGGQETQYF.

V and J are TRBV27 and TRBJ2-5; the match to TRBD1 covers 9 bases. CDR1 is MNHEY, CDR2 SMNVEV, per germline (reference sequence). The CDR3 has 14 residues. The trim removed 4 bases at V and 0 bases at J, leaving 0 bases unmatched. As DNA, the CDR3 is TGTGCCAGCAGTTGGACAGGGGACCAAGAGACCCAGTACTTC. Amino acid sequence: CASSWTGDQETQYF.

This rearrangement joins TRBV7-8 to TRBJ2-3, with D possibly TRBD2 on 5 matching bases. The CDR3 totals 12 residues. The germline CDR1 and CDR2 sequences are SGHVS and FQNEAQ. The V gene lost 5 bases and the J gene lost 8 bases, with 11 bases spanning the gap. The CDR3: CASSGPSGTQYF. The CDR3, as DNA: TGTGCCAGCAGCGGACCGAGCGGTACGCAGTATTTT.

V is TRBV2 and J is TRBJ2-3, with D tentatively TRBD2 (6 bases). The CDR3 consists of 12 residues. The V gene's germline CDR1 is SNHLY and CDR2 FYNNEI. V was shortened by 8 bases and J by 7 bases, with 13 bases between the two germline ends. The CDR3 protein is CASDWGVNTQYF. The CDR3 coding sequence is TGTGCCAGCGATTGGGGGGTTAATACGCAGTATTTT. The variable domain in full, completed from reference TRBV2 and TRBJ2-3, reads EPEVTQTPSHQVTQMGQEVILRCVPISNHLYFYWYRQILGQKVEFLVSFYNNEISEKSEIFDDQFSVERPDGSNFTLKIRSTKLEDSAMYFCASDWGVNTQYFGPGTRLTVL.

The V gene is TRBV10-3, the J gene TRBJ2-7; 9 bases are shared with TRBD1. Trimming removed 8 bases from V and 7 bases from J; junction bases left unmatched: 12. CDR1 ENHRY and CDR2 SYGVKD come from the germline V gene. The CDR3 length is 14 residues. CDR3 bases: TGTGCCATCGCGGGGGTACAGGGGGCTAGGGAGCAGTACTTC. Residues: CAIAGVQGAREQYF.

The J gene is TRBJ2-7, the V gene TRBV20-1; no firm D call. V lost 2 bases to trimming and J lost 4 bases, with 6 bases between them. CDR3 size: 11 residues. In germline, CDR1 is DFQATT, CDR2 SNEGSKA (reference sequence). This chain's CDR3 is CSARLMYEQYF. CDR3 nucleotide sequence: TGCAGTGCTAGACTTATGTACGAGCAGTACTTC.

Here the CDR3 reads CASRTGRQPQHF. The DNA for the CDR3 is TGTGCCAGCAGAACAGGGAGACAGCCCCAGCATTTT. The rearrangement uses TRBV12-3 or TRBV12-4 and TRBJ1-5; possibly TRBD1 for D (6 bases). With 6 bases removed from V and 7 bases from J, the gap between germline ends came to 10 bases. CDR3 length: 12 residues.

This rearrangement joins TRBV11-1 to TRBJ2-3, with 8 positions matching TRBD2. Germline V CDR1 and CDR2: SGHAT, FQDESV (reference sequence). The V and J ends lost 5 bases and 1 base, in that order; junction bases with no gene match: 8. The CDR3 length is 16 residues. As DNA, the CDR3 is TGTGCCAGCAGCCAACGGGAGGGTAGCGGCACAGATACGCAGTATTTT. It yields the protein CASSQREGSGTDTQYF.

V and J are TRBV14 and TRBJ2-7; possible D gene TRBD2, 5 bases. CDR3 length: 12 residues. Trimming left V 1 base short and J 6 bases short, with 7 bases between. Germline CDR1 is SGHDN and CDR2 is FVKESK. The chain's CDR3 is CASSQASPEQYF. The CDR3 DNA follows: TGTGCCAGCAGCCAAGCTAGCCCCGAGCAGTACTTC.

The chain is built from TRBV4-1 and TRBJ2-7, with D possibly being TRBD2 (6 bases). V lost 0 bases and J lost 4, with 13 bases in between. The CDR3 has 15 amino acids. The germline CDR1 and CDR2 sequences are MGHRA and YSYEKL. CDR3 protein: CASSQESGLSYEQYF. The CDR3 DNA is TGCGCCAGCAGCCAAGAGAGCGGGCTCAGTTACGAGCAGTACTTC.

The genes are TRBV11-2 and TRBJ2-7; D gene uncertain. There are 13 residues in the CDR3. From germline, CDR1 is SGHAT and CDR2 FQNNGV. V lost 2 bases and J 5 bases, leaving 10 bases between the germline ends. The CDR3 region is CASSLWRWDEQYF. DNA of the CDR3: TGTGCCAGCAGCTTATGGCGGTGGGACGAGCAGTACTTC.

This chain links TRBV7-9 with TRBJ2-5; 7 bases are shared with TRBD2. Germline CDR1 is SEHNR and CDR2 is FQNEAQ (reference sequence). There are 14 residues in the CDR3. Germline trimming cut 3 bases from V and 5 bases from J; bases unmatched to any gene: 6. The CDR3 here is CASSFGASGETQYF. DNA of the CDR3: TGTGCCAGCAGCTTCGGGGCTAGCGGTGAGACCCAGTACTTC. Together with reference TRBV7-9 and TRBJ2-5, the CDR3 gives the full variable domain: DTGVSQNPRHKITKRGQNVTFRCDPISEHNRLYWYRQTLGQGPEFLTYFQNEAQLEKSRLLSDRFSAERPKGSFSTLEIQRTEQGDSAMYLCASSFGASGETQYFGPGTRLLVL.